Following are 13 T cell receptor beta chains from one sample sequenced in a study of blood T cell repertoires in COVID-19. Repertoires were generated with immunoSEQ multiplex PCR, while TCRdb's copy carries only in-frame clones and drops some. This table has roughly 250,000 clones, roughly 86% appearing once. Sequences were obtained from peripheral blood. The receptors shown here come from a woman in her twenties or thirties with acute or convalescent COVID-19.

This clone was observed a single time. The rearrangement joins TRBV19 to TRBJ2-7; 9 bases map to TRBD1. Germline V lookup: CDR1 LNHDA, CDR2 SQIVND (reference sequence). The CDR3 consists of 15 residues. V gave up 4 bases and J gave up 6 bases; unmatched junction bases: 10. The CDR3 DNA is TGTGCCAGTAGTAGACCCGGGACAGGGATCGCCGAGCAGTACTTC. Protein product: CASSRPGTGIAEQYF.

The chain uses TRBV2 and TRBJ2-7; 10 positions agree with TRBD2. From germline, CDR1 is SNHLY and CDR2 FYNNEI. The CDR3 is 20 amino acids. Losses at the gene ends were 3 bases for V and 4 bases for J; bases not matched to a gene: 21. In DNA form, the CDR3 reads TGTGCCAGCAGTGATGCGAAGGCTAGCGGGAGTGGTTCCCCCCTATACGAGCAGTACTTC. Amino acid sequence: CASSDAKASGSGSPLYEQYF.

The genes are TRBV2 and TRBJ2-1, with 7 nucleotides matching TRBD1. Per the germline V gene, CDR1 is SNHLY and CDR2 is FYNNEI. The V and J ends lost 6 bases and 7 bases, in that order; junction bases with no gene match: 6. This CDR3 has 13 amino acids. DNA of the CDR3: TGTGCCAGCAGAAAAGACAGGGAAAATGAGCAGTTCTTC. Translated, it gives CASRKDRENEQFF.

Only a few counts were recorded for this clone. This chain links TRBV27 with TRBJ1-5, with D possibly matching TRBD1 (5 bases). V lost 8 bases and J lost 5, with 28 bases in between. This CDR3 contains 18 residues. Germline assignment: CDR1 MNHEY and CDR2 SMNVEV (reference sequence). The CDR3 reads CASRSLTEGIRADQPQHF. The CDR3, as DNA: TGTGCCAGCCGCTCCCTAACGGAGGGGATCCGGGCTGATCAGCCCCAGCATTTT.

CDR3 sequence (DNA): TGTGCCAGTAGTATAGGTATCGGCTACGAGCAGTACTTC. This gives the protein CASSIGIGYEQYF. The chain has TRBV19 and TRBJ2-7; the D is unclear. Trimming took off 1 base at V and 3 bases at J, with 7 bases between the two ends. The CDR3 loop spans 13 amino acids. Germline V CDR1 and CDR2: LNHDA, SQIVND (reference sequence).

A single count supports this clone. The chain couples TRBV10-3 to TRBJ2-5; 9 bases are shared with TRBD1. Germline CDR1 reads ENHRY; CDR2 reads SYGVKD. V gave up 7 bases and J gave up 7 bases; unmatched junction bases: 7. CDR3 size: 13 residues. CDR3 sequence reads: CAINRDRDGTQYF. The CDR3 DNA is TGTGCCATCAACCGGGACAGGGACGGGACCCAGTACTTC.

The chain carries TRBV9 and TRBJ1-1, with 11 nucleotides matching TRBD1. The V segment lost 2 bases and the J segment 6 bases; nucleotides outside the gene matches: 3. Germline assignment: CDR1 SGDLS and CDR2 YYNGEE. There are 14 residues in the CDR3. The CDR3, as DNA: TGTGCCAGCAGCGTGGGGACAGGGGGGGCTGAAGCTTTCTTT. It specifies CASSVGTGGAEAFF.

The J gene is TRBJ2-1, the V gene TRBV11-3, with TRBD1 matching over 8 bases. Germline lookup yields CDR1 SGHNT and CDR2 YENEEA. J was trimmed by 8 bases and V by 4 bases; bases with no gene match: 4. This CDR3 has 13 amino acids. CDR3 protein: CASSSDRGYEQFF. CDR3 DNA: TGTGCCAGCAGCTCAGACAGGGGCTATGAGCAGTTCTTC.

This chain links TRBV27 with TRBJ1-5; no definite D call. V was shortened by 2 bases and J by 6 bases, with 11 bases between the two germline ends. CDR3 length: 14 amino acids. Germline V gives CDR1 MNHEY, CDR2 SMNVEV (reference sequence). The CDR3 nucleotides are TGTGCCAGCAGTTTAGGAGGACCCCTTCAGCCCCAGCATTTT. It specifies CASSLGGPLQPQHF.

In its sample, this clone was seen a few times. The rearrangement joins TRBV7-2 to TRBJ1-1; 7 bases map to TRBD1. The V and J ends lost 1 base and 5 bases, in that order; junction bases with no gene match: 4. CDR1 is SGHTA, CDR2 FQGNSA, per germline. The CDR3 totals 14 residues. Here the CDR3 DNA reads TGTGCCAGCAGCTTAGAGAGGGGGCATACTGAAGCTTTCTTT. As protein: CASSLERGHTEAFF.

The J gene is TRBJ2-5, the V gene TRBV2; 7 positions agree with TRBD1. This CDR3 is built from 15 residues. In germline, CDR1 is SNHLY, CDR2 FYNNEI. Trimming removed 4 bases from V and 5 bases from J; junction bases left unmatched: 10. CDR3 DNA sequence: TGTGCCAGCAGTGTTGCGGAGGCCAGGGGGGAGACCCAGTACTTC. Amino acid sequence: CASSVAEARGETQYF. The whole variable domain, remainder taken from reference TRBV2 and TRBJ2-5, is EPEVTQTPSHQVTQMGQEVILRCVPISNHLYFYWYRQILGQKVEFLVSFYNNEISEKSEIFDDQFSVERPDGSNFTLKIRSTKLEDSAMYFCASSVAEARGETQYFGPGTRLLVL.

This clone was detected only a few times. V is TRBV12-5 and J is TRBJ1-6, with 9 bases lining up with TRBD1. Germline-derived CDR1 and CDR2 are LGHNT and FRNRAP. Trimming took 5 bases from V and 6 from J; bases not matched to a gene: 5. This CDR3 has 15 residues. DNA for the CDR3: TGTGCTAGTGGTCCCCCGGGACAGGGTAATTCACCCCTCCACTTT. It specifies CASGPPGQGNSPLHF.

V and J are TRBV7-2 and TRBJ2-7; the match to TRBD2 covers 8 bases. Per germline, CDR1 SGHTA and CDR2 FQGNSA. CDR3 length: 18 residues. V was pared by 1 base and J by 3 bases, with 14 bases of the junction left unmatched. DNA of the CDR3: TGTGCCAGCAGCTTAGGCGCCGGGTTTTTGCGGGAGGACTACGAGCAGTACTTC. Translating gives CASSLGAGFLREDYEQYF.